This T cell receptor (beta chain) was documented in a study of cytomegalovirus exposure and HLA in healthy donors. Study background: Earlier, roughly 120 million unique TCR beta sequences were recovered from approximately 180 million T cells by an analysis. Early released data had 65 million to 100 million unique TCRs, all coming from HLA-typed donors. Study-wide findings and caveats: Later analysis associated a missense DCLRE1C variant with TCR beta V- and J-gene trimming. Cytomegalovirus-associated TCR beta chains were listed, numbering 150 to 200.

The PCR used 60 Vbeta and 13 Jbeta primers. The repertoire was sequenced with immunoSEQ multiplex PCR; TCRdb's copy has only in-frame clones and lacks some. Among 100,000 to 150,000 clones, roughly 70% were seen once, and the ten largest hold approximately 4%. About this clone itself: The antigen remains unidentified.

Trimming shortened V by 5 bases and J by 7 bases, and 8 bases separated the two germline ends. CDR1 MNHEY and CDR2 SMNVEV come from the germline V gene (reference sequence). This CDR3 has 11 residues. Sequenced sample: PBMCs. This chain uses TRBV27 with TRBJ1-2; no reliable D call. This receptor was taken from a man aged 40-49 years in good health and CMV-seropositive. The CDR3 spells CASSPGGGYTF. CDR3 DNA: TGTGCCAGCAGTCCCGGAGGTGGCTACACCTTC.